These T cell receptor beta chains were read from a single sample in a study of a mutant IDH1 vaccine in newly diagnosed glioma. These TCRs are of unknown antigen specificity. The data were produced by immunoSEQ multiplex PCR, yet TCRdb's version contains in-frame clones alone and is incomplete. Found here are 120,000 or so clones, roughly 78% of them singletons; the top ten hold 4.5% to 5.5%. The sequencing used PBMCs, collected from a glioma patient whose treatment included an IDH1 peptide vaccine. Receptors originate from a man aged 40-49 years with glioma. Each CDR3 is given with its conserved first and last residue. Each record gives: clone size, J gene, D gene, V gene, CDR3 protein, CDR3 DNA. A D gene is named only where the DNA matches it firmly. Clone sizes are given selectively: once, few, many, or a class where the clone is expanded.

. | TRBJ1-2 | TRBD1 | TRBV28 | CASSPGQGRNYGYTF | TGTGCCAGCAGCCCCGGACAGGGAAGAAACTATGGCTACACCTTC
. | TRBJ1-1 | . | TRBV7-9 | CASSTNRQGNTEAFF | TGTGCCAGCAGCACGAACCGCCAGGGGAACACTGAAGCTTTCTTT
. | TRBJ2-7 | . | TRBV6-5 | CASRYTEISYEQYF | TGTGCCAGCAGGTACACAGAGATCTCCTACGAGCAGTACTTC
few | TRBJ2-2 | . | TRBV2 | CASSRTAGELFF | TGTGCCAGCAGCCGGACAGCCGGGGAGCTGTTTTTT
. | TRBJ2-6 | . | TRBV11-2 | CASSLMESSGANVLTF | TGTGCCAGCAGCTTAATGGAGAGCTCTGGGGCCAACGTCCTGACTTTC
. | TRBJ2-1 | TRBD2 | TRBV11-1 | CASSSPLAGDGSEQFF | TGTGCCAGCAGCTCGCCCCTAGCGGGAGATGGAAGTGAGCAGTTCTTC
. | TRBJ2-7 | . | TRBV6-4 | CASSGNLWTCSYEQYF | TGTGCCAGCAGTGGGAATCTGTGGACATGCTCCTACGAGCAGTACTTC
. | TRBJ2-3 | . | TRBV30 | CAWTGATDTQYF | TGTGCCTGGACGGGGGCCACAGATACGCAGTATTTT
few | TRBJ2-7 | . | TRBV7-9 | CASSLAGMSYEQYF | TGTGCCAGCAGCTTAGCGGGAATGTCCTACGAGCAGTACTTC
. | TRBJ2-1 | TRBD2 | TRBV14 | CASSLAGGLYNEQFF | TGTGCCAGCAGCCTAGCGGGGGGACTATACAATGAGCAGTTCTTC
. | TRBJ1-4 | . | TRBV5-1 | CASSLARYNEKLFF | TGCGCCAGCAGCTTGGCTCGGTATAATGAAAAACTGTTTTTT
. | TRBJ1-1 | . | TRBV5-3 | CARIPLPNAEAFF | TGTGCCAGAATTCCGCTCCCTAACGCTGAAGCTTTCTTT
few | TRBJ1-1 | . | TRBV28 | CASITGPLNTEAFF | TGTGCCAGCATCACAGGGCCGTTGAACACTGAAGCTTTCTTT
few | TRBJ1-1 | . | TRBV7-9 | CAHGTVEAFF | TGTGCCCACGGGACTGTTGAAGCTTTCTTT
once | TRBJ2-3 | . | TRBV18 | CASSPTGTDTQYF | TGTGCCAGCTCACCAACCGGTACAGATACGCAGTATTTT
. | TRBJ2-7 | TRBD1 | TRBV27 | CASSLQTGKTYEQYF | TGTGCCAGCAGTTTACAGACAGGGAAGACCTACGAGCAGTACTTC
few | TRBJ1-1 | . | TRBV6-5 | CAARGPQYTEAFF | TGTGCCGCCCGGGGGCCGCAATACACTGAAGCTTTCTTT
once | TRBJ2-7 | . | TRBV27 | CASSLSLFSYEQYF | TGTGCCAGCAGTTTATCACTGTTTTCCTACGAGCAGTACTTC
once | TRBJ2-5 | TRBD2 | TRBV6-6 | CASTPGGGRKTQYF | TGTGCCAGCACCCCCGGGGGAGGGAGAAAGACCCAGTACTTC
. | TRBJ2-5 | TRBD2 | TRBV2 | CASTPGGRWETQYF | TGTGCCAGCACCCCCGGCGGGAGGTGGGAGACCCAGTACTTC
few | TRBJ1-1 | . | TRBV25-1 | CASSDFGRELNTEAFF | TGTGCCAGCAGTGATTTTGGTCGCGAACTGAACACTGAAGCTTTCTTT
. | TRBJ1-1 | . | TRBV9 | CASSVVGGNTEAFF | TGTGCCAGCAGCGTAGTGGGGGGGAACACTGAAGCTTTCTTT
. | TRBJ1-1 | . | TRBV11-1 | CASSLAADTQNTEAFF | TGTGCCAGCAGCTTAGCAGCAGACACTCAGAACACTGAAGCTTTCTTT
. | TRBJ2-5 | TRBD2 | TRBV6-5 | CASSYSGGQETQYF | TGTGCCAGCAGTTACTCGGGGGGGCAAGAGACCCAGTACTTC
. | TRBJ2-3 | . | TRBV9 | CASSVLNGGTDTQYF | TGTGCCAGCAGCGTCCTGAACGGGGGAACAGATACGCAGTATTTT
. | TRBJ2-5 | . | TRBV9 | CASSGPGMETQYF | TGTGCCAGCAGCGGGCCAGGGATGGAGACCCAGTACTTC
. | TRBJ2-1 | . | TRBV5-1 | CASSSEGGGLFNEQFF | TGTGCCAGCAGCTCGGAGGGCGGGGGCCTTTTCAATGAGCAGTTCTTC
. | TRBJ2-1 | . | TRBV6-6 | CASSLLNEQFF | TGTGCCAGCAGTCTCCTTAATGAGCAGTTCTTC
. | TRBJ2-5 | TRBD2 | TRBV5-4 | CASSLGGLGGQETQYF | TGTGCCAGCAGCTTGGGAGGATTGGGAGGGCAGGAGACCCAGTACTTC
. | TRBJ1-2 | . | TRBV5-1 | CASSLIQGQRGYGYTF | TGCGCCAGCAGCTTGATCCAGGGGCAAAGAGGCTATGGCTACACCTTC
few | TRBJ1-2 | TRBD1 | TRBV18 | CASSPGQFYGYTF | TGTGCCAGCTCGCCGGGACAGTTCTATGGCTACACCTTC
. | TRBJ2-7 | TRBD1 | TRBV5-4 | CASSRDRGLGEQYF | TGTGCCAGCAGCCGTGACAGGGGCCTTGGGGAGCAGTACTTC
. | TRBJ1-1 | TRBD1 | TRBV5-8 | CASSFRNRGTEAFF | TGTGCCAGCAGCTTTCGGAACAGGGGCACTGAAGCTTTCTTT
. | TRBJ1-2 | . | TRBV5-1 | CASSPGRGTEGYTF | TGCGCCAGCAGCCCCGGGAGGGGAACGGAAGGCTACACCTTC
. | TRBJ1-2 | . | TRBV29-1 | CSVGGGPTDLYGYTF | TGCAGCGTTGGGGGAGGGCCGACAGACCTCTATGGCTACACCTTC
. | TRBJ1-6 | TRBD1 | TRBV5-4 | CASSDRVWDSPLHF | TGTGCCAGCAGCGACAGGGTATGGGATTCACCCCTCCACTTT
. | TRBJ1-4 | . | TRBV5-1 | CASSLGVTNEKLFF | TGCGCCAGCAGCTTGGGGGTAACTAATGAAAAACTGTTTTTT
once | TRBJ1-2 | . | TRBV27 | CASSPQGSGYTF | TGTGCCAGCAGTCCACAGGGTTCCGGCTACACCTTC
. | TRBJ2-5 | TRBD1 | TRBV9 | CASSEGQGLMTQYF | TGTGCCAGCAGTGAGGGACAGGGACTTATGACCCAGTACTTC
. | TRBJ2-7 | TRBD2 | TRBV5-1 | CASSLVPSGRYEQYF | TGCGCCAGCAGCTTGGTACCTAGCGGGAGATACGAGCAGTACTTC
. | TRBJ1-1 | TRBD1 | TRBV5-4 | CASAQGQVNTEAFF | TGTGCCAGCGCACAGGGACAGGTGAACACTGAAGCTTTCTTT
. | TRBJ2-7 | . | TRBV19 | CASSRTESYEQYF | TGTGCCAGTAGCCGGACAGAGAGCTACGAGCAGTACTTC
. | TRBJ2-7 | TRBD2 | TRBV5-1 | CASSLATSGSQYF | TGCGCCAGCAGCTTGGCGACTAGCGGATCTCAGTACTTC
. | TRBJ2-2 | . | TRBV18 | CASSPKINVGELFF | TGTGCCAGCTCACCAAAGATTAACGTCGGGGAGCTGTTTTTT
. | TRBJ2-3 | . | TRBV12-2 | CASRSHAPPDTQYF | TGTGCAAGTCGCTCCCATGCCCCGCCAGATACGCAGTATTTT
. | TRBJ2-2 | . | TRBV5-1 | CASSLYENTGELFF | TGCGCCAGCAGCTTGTACGAGAACACCGGGGAGCTGTTTTTT
. | TRBJ2-2 | . | TRBV5-1 | CASSLFGQATGELFF | TGCGCCAGCAGCTTGTTCGGGCAGGCCACCGGGGAGCTGTTTTTT
. | TRBJ2-1 | TRBD1 | TRBV2 | CASIPTGVGNEQFF | TGTGCCAGCATTCCGACAGGGGTTGGGAATGAGCAGTTCTTC
. | TRBJ2-1 | . | TRBV29-1 | CSVRLLSPSYNEQFF | TGCAGCGTTCGGTTGTTGTCTCCATCCTACAATGAGCAGTTCTTC
. | TRBJ1-1 | TRBD1 | TRBV11-2 | CASSSFQGGSTEAFF | TGTGCCAGCAGCTCCTTCCAGGGGGGGAGCACTGAAGCTTTCTTT
once | TRBJ2-1 | . | TRBV6-4 | CASSTLSDSEQFF | TGTGCCAGCAGCACACTTAGCGACTCTGAGCAGTTCTTC
few | TRBJ2-7 | . | TRBV5-6 | CASSLLGRGSDEQYF | TGTGCCAGCAGCTTGTTGGGCAGGGGTTCCGACGAGCAGTACTTC
. | TRBJ1-3 | . | TRBV30 | CAWSVQRRSSGNTIYF | TGTGCCTGGAGTGTACAACGCCGCAGCTCTGGAAACACCATATATTTT
. | TRBJ2-1 | . | TRBV19 | CATRPGTFNEQFF | TGTGCCACCCGACCCGGGACTTTCAATGAGCAGTTCTTC
. | TRBJ2-7 | TRBD1 | TRBV6-5 | CASSSGQARFLYEQYF | TGTGCCAGCAGTTCGGGACAGGCCCGCTTTCTCTACGAGCAGTACTTC
. | TRBJ2-3 | TRBD2 | TRBV5-4 | CASSSLAGGQSDTQYF | TGTGCCAGCAGCTCCTTAGCGGGGGGGCAGTCAGATACGCAGTATTTT